The T cell receptor (beta chain) described here comes from a study of B cell selection in AIRE deficiency. As originally analysed: Conventional T cell pools: about 11x10^4 distinct patient, some 1.3x10^5 donor TCRbeta sequences. Using immunoSEQ multiplex PCR, the repertoire was profiled, and TCRdb retains in-frame clones only, with some absent. V and J calls and clone size come straight from that table; D and trimming were deduced from the DNA. The table records under 30,000 clones, around 97% of them present only once. Whole-study findings and limits: Healthy donors alone shared roughly 32% of several thousand Treg sequences; patients alone around 8.5%. Shared Treg sequences were biased toward short CDR3s with few non-templated nucleotide insertions. In TCRBV usage, CDR3 length and diversity, patient Tconv and Treg cells matched healthy donors.

Germline V gene lookup returns CDR1 LNHDA and CDR2 SQIVND (reference sequence). This CDR3 has 13 amino acids. Trimming removed 7 bases from V and 5 bases from J, with 12 bases in between. The sorted conventional CD4 T cells were gated as CD4+CD127+. A remark on this clone: What it binds is not known.

Sequencing input: conventional CD4+ T cells sorted from PBMCs. This sequence was found in a human donor with AIRE deficiency. This sequence joins TRBV19 and TRBJ1-5; D not resolved. DNA of the CDR3: TGTGCCAGTACCTTCCTTGGGTATCAGCCCCAGCATTTT. Amino acid sequence: CASTFLGYQPQHF.